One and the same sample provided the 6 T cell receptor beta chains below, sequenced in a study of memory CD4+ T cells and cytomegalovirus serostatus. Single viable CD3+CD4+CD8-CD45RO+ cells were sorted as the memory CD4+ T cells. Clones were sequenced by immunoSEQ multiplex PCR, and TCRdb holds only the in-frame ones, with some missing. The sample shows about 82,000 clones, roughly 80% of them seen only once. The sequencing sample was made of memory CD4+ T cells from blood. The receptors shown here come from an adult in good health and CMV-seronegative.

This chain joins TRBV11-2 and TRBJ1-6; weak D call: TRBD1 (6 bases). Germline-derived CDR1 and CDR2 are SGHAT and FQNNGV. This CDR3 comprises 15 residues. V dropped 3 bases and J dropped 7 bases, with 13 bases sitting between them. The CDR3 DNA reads TGTGCCAGCAGCTTCCGACAGGTCCCGAATTCACCCCTCCACTTT. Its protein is CASSFRQVPNSPLHF.

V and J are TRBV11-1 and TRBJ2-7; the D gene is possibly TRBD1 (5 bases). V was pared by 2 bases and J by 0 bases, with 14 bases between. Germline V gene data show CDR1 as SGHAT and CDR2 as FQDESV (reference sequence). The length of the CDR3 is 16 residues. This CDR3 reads CASSLPGRANSYEQYF. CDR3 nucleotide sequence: TGTGCCAGCAGCTTACCGGGCAGGGCCAACTCCTACGAGCAGTACTTC.

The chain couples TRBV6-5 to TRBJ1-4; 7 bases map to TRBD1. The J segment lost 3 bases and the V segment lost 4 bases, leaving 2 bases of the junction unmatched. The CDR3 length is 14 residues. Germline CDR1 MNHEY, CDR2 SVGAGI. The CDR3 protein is CASSSGQPNEKLFF. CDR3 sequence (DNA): TGTGCCAGCAGTTCGGGACAGCCTAATGAAAAACTGTTTTTT.

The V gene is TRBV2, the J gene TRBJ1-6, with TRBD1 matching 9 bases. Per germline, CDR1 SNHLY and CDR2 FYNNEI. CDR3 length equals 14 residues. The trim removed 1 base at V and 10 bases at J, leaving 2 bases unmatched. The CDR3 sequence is CASSEGDRASPLHF. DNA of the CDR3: TGTGCCAGCAGTGAAGGGGACAGGGCCTCACCCCTCCACTTT.

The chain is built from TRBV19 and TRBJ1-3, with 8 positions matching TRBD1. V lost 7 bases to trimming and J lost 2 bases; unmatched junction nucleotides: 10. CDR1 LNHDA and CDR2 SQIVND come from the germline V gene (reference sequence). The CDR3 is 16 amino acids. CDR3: CASKFGRTGTGNTIYF. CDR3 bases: TGTGCCAGTAAATTCGGTCGGACAGGGACTGGAAACACCATATATTTT.

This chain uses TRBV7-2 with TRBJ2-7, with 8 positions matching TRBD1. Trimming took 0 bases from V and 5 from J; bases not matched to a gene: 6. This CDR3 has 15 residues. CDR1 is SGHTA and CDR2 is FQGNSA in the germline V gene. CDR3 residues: CASSLAPAGGNEQYF. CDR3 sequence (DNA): TGTGCCAGCAGCTTAGCCCCCGCAGGGGGCAACGAGCAGTACTTC.